This record concerns one T cell receptor beta chain sequence. The V end lost 7 bases, the J end lost 1 base, and 4 bases lay between the germline ends. In germline, CDR1 is MGHDK, CDR2 SYGVNS. The CDR3 covers 12 residues. Produced via immunoSEQ multiplex PCR; TCRdb's table is partial and in-frame only. Here the sample spans 65,000 to 75,000 clones, approximately 93% being singletons. This sample was included in a study of cytomegalovirus exposure and HLA in healthy donors. V and J are TRBV25-1 and TRBJ2-2; D remains unclear. The sequence was obtained from a man aged 18 to 29 in good health and CMV-seropositive. The material sequenced was PBMCs. CDR3 bases: TGTGCCAGCACCCAGAACACCGGGGAGCTGTTTTTT. Its translation is CASTQNTGELFF.